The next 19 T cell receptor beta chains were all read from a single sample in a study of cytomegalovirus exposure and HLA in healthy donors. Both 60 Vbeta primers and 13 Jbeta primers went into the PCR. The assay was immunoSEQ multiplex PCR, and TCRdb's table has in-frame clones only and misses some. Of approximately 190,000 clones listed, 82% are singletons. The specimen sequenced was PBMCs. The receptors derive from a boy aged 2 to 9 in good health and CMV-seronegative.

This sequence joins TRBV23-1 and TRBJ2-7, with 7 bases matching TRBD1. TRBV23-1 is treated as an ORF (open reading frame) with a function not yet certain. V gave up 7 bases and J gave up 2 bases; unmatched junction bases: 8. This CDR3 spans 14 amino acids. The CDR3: CASKGAQKPYEQYF. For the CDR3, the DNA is TGCGCCAGCAAGGGGGCACAGAAGCCCTACGAGCAGTACTTC.

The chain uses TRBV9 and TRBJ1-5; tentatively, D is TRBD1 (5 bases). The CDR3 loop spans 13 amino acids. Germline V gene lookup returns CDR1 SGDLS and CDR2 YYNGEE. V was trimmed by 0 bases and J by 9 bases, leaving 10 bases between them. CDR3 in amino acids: CASSVGGGRPQHF. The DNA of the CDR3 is TGTGCCAGCAGCGTAGGGGGCGGGAGGCCCCAGCATTTT.

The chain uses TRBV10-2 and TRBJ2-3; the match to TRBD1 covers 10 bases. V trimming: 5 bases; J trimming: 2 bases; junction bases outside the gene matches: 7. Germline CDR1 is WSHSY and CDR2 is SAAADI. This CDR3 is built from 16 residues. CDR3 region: CASSPRQGAATDTQYF. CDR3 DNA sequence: TGCGCCAGCAGTCCTCGACAGGGGGCCGCCACAGATACGCAGTATTTT.

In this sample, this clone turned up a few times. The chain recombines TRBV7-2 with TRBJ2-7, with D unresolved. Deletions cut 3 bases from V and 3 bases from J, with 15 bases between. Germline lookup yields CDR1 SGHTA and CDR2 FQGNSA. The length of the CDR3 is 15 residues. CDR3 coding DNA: TGTGCCAGCAGCTTCATAAGAGCAGGTGACTACGAGCAGTACTTC. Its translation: CASSFIRAGDYEQYF. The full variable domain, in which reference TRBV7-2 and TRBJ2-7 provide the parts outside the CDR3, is GAGVSQSPSNKVTEKGKDVELRCDPISGHTALYWYRQSLGQGLEFLIYFQGNSAPDKSGLPSDRFSAERTGGSVSTLTIQRTQQEDSAVYLCASSFIRAGDYEQYFGPGTRLTVT.

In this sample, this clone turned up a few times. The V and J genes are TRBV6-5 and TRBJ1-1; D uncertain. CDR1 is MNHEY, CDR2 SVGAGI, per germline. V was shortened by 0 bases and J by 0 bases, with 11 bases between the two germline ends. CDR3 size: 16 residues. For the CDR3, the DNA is TGTGCCAGCAGTTACTCGTTACCGGTGGTGAACACTGAAGCTTTCTTT. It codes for CASSYSLPVVNTEAFF.

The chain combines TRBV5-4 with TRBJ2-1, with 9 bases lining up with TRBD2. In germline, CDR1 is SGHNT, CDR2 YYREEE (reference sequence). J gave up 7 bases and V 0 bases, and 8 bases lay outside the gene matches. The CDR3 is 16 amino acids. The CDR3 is CASSLVGGGAKNEQFF. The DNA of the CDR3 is TGTGCCAGCAGCTTGGTGGGCGGGGGGGCCAAAAATGAGCAGTTCTTC.

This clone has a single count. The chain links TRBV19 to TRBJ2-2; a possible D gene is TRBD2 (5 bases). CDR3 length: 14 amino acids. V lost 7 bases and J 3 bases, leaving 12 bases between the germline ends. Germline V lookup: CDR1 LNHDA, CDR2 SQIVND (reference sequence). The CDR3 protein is CASTERPYTGELFF. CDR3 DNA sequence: TGTGCCAGTACCGAGCGGCCTTACACCGGGGAGCTGTTTTTT.

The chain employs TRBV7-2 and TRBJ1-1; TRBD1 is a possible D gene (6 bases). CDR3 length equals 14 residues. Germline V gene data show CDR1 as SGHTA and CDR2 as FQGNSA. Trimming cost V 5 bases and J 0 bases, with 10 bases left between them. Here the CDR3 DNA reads TGTGCCAGCAGCAAAAGGGGGATGAACACTGAAGCTTTCTTT. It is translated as CASSKRGMNTEAFF. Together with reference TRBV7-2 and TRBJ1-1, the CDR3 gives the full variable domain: GAGVSQSPSNKVTEKGKDVELRCDPISGHTALYWYRQSLGQGLEFLIYFQGNSAPDKSGLPSDRFSAERTGGSVSTLTIQRTQQEDSAVYLCASSKRGMNTEAFFGQGTRLTVV.

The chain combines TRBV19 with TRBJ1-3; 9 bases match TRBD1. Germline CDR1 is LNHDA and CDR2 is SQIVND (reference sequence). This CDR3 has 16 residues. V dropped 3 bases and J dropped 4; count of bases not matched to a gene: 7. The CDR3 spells CASSMVDRGVGNTIYF. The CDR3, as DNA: TGTGCCAGTAGTATGGTGGACAGGGGAGTCGGAAACACCATATATTTT.

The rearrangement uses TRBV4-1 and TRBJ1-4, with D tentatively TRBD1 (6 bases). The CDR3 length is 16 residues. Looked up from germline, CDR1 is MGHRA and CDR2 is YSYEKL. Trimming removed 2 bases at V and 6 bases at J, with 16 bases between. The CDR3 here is CASSQWDRQVDEKLFF. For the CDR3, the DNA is TGCGCCAGCAGCCAATGGGATAGACAGGTCGATGAAAAACTGTTTTTT.

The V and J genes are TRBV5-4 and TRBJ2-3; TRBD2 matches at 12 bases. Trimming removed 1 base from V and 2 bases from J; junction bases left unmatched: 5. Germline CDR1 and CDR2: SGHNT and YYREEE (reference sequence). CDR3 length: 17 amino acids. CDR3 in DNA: TGTGCCAGCAGCTTGAGACTAGCGGGGGCCGTCACAGATACGCAGTATTTT. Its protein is CASSLRLAGAVTDTQYF.

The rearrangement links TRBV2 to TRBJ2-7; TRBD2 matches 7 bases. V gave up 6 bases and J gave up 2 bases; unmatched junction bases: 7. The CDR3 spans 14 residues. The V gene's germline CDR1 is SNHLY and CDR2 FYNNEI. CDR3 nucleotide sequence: TGTGCCAGCAGGGCCCGGGGGGTAACCTACGAGCAGTACTTC. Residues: CASRARGVTYEQYF.

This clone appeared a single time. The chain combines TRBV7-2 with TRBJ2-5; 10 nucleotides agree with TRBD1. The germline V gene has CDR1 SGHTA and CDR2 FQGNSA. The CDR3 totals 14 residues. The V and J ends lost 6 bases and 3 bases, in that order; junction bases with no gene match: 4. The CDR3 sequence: CASRPGTGEETQYF. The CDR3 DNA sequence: TGTGCCAGCAGACCCGGGACAGGGGAAGAGACCCAGTACTTC.

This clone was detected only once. This CDR3 reads CASSLAIGLLGETQYF. For the CDR3, the DNA is TGTGCCAGCAGCTTAGCGATCGGATTACTAGGGGAGACCCAGTACTTC. The chain uses TRBV7-6 and TRBJ2-5; perhaps TRBD2 as D (5 bases). Trimming took 0 bases from V and 5 from J, leaving 16 bases between them. Germline values: CDR1 SGHVS, CDR2 FNYEAQ. The CDR3 length is 16 residues. Drawing the rest from reference TRBV7-6 and TRBJ2-5, the complete variable domain is GAGVSQSPRYKVTKRGQDVALRCDPISGHVSLYWYRQALGQGPEFLTYFNYEAQQDKSGLPNDRFSAERPEGSISTLTIQRTEQRDSAMYRCASSLAIGLLGETQYFGPGTRLLVL.

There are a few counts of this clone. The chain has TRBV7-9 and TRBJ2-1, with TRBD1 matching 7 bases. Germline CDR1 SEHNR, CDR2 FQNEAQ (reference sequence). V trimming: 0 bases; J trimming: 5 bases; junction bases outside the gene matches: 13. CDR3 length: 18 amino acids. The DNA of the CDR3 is TGTGCCAGCAGCTTAGCGGGGACCGGGAACAGGGGTCACAATGAGCAGTTCTTC. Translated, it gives CASSLAGTGNRGHNEQFF.

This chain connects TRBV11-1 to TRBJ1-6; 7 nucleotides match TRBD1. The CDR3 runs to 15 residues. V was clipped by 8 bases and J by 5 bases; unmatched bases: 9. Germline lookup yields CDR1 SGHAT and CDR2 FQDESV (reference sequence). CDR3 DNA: TGTGCCAGCGACCCGGGACAGATAGATAATTCACCCCTCCACTTT. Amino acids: CASDPGQIDNSPLHF.

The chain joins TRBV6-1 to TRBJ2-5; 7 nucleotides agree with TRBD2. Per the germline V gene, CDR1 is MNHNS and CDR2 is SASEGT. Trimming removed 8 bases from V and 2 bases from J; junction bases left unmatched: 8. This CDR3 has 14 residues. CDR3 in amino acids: CASLFGGGQETQYF. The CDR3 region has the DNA TGTGCCAGCTTATTTGGGGGGGGTCAAGAGACCCAGTACTTC.

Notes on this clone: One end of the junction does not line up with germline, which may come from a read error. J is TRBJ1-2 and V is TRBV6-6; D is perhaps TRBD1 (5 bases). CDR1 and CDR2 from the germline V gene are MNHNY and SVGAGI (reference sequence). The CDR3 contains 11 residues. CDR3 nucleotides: TGTGCCAGCAGTGGCCGACAGAGAGAATTCTTC. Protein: CASSGRQREFF.

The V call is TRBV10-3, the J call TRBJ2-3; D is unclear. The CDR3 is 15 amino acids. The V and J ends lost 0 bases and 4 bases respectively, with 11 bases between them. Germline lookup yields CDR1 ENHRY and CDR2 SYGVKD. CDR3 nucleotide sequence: TGTGCCATCAGTGAGTCGTGGCTGAGGCCAGATACGCAGTATTTT. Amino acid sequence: CAISESWLRPDTQYF.